This T cell receptor (beta chain) is from a study of T cells in localized non-small cell lung cancer. The CDR3 sequence is 13 residues long. Germline V gene data show CDR1 as MNHNY and CDR2 as SVGAGI (reference sequence). Trimming pared 0 bases from V and 10 bases from J, leaving 10 bases between. Notes on this clone: The antigen remains unidentified.

Regarding the study as a whole: Heterogeneity stays possible, as sequencing covered only one tumor region. Uninvolved nearby lung showed the greatest T cell clonality, exceeding that found in tumor. When the top 100 tumor clones were examined, a median approximately 60 of them also appeared in the adjacent lung, which was paired and uninvolved.

Measured with immunoSEQ multiplex PCR; TCRdb has only the in-frame clones, and not every one. Of 55,000 to 80,000 clones listed, approximately 85% were seen once; the top ten hold about 14%. The rearrangement links TRBV6-6 to TRBJ2-4; D remains unclear. Source: peripheral blood, taken before any cancer treatment. This TCR was recovered from a female donor of 60 years or more with stage I lung adenocarcinoma. This chain's CDR3 is CASSYSNLWIQYF. CDR3 in DNA: TGTGCCAGCAGTTACTCGAACCTGTGGATTCAGTACTTC.